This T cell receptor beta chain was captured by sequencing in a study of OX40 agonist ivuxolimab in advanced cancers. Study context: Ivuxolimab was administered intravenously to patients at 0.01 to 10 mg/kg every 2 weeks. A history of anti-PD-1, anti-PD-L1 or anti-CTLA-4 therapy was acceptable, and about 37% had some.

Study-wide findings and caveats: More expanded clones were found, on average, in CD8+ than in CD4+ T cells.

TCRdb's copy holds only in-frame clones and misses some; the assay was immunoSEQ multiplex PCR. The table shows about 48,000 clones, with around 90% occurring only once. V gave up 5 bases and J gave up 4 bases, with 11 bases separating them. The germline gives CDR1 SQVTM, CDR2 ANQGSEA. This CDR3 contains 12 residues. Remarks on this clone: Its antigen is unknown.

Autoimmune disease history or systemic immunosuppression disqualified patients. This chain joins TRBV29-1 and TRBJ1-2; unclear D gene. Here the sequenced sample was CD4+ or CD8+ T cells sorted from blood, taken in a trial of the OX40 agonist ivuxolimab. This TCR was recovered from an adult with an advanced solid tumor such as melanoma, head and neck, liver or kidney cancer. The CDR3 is CSVLYSTYGYTF. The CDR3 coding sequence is TGCAGCGTTTTGTATAGCACCTATGGCTACACCTTC.